This T cell receptor beta chain emerged from a study of molecular identifiers for immune sequencing clone quantification. Study conclusions and caveats: Detecting spiked Jurkat TCR RNA from one cell among more than 750,000 naive cells was reportedly possible.

The sorting of naive CD8 T cells used the CD8+CD4-CCR7+CD45RA+ phenotype. CDR1 and CDR2 from the germline V gene are LNHNV and YYDKDF (reference sequence). V was cut by 6 bases and J by 9 bases, with 12 bases left in between. This CDR3 is built from 12 residues. Previously described methods and listed TCR primers were used for bulk TCR libraries. Each CDR3 protein gets one entry after TCRdb re-called the PCR reads with MiXCR. The profile shows tens of thousands of distinct CDR3 sequences, roughly a fifth of them singletons. Concerning this clonotype: Its antigen is unknown.

The V call is TRBV15, the J call TRBJ1-5; the D is unclear. The TCR comes from a human donor in good health. Some libraries in this study had Jurkat cell RNA spiked in. The sample consisted of naive CD8+ T cells from blood, with Jurkat cell RNA spiked in. Noted subset: FACS-sorted CD8+CD4-CCR7+CD45RA+ naive T cells. For the CDR3, the DNA is TGTGCCACCAGTGAAGTCACGGGGCCCCAGCATTTT. Encoded protein: CATSEVTGPQHF. Drawing the rest from reference TRBV15 and TRBJ1-5, the complete variable domain is DAMVIQNPRYQVTQFGKPVTLSCSQTLNHNVMYWYQQKSSQAPKLLFHYYDKDFNNEADTPDNFQSRRPNTSFCFLDIRSPGLGDTAMYLCATSEVTGPQHFGDGTRLSIL.